This TCR beta chain was sequenced during a study of shared clonotypes between healthy human individuals. Sequenced by immunoSEQ multiplex PCR; TCRdb stores in-frame clones only, minus some. Of fewer than 850,000 clones listed, approximately 96% are singletons. On this clone: The same CDR3 can be traced to other DNA sequences in this sample.

Cells designated naive CD8 were CD45RO-negative and were positively selected for CCR7, with terminally differentiated effector memory CD45RA+ cells excluded. Trimming removed 0 bases from V and 7 bases from J, with 5 bases in between. CDR3 size: 11 residues. CDR1 is SGHRS, CDR2 YFSETQ, per germline. This clonotype originated in a man aged 30-40 years in good health. Sequencing used naive CD8+ T cells sorted from blood. The chain employs TRBV5-1 and TRBJ2-7; D not certain. CDR3 region: CASSLGLEQYF. The CDR3 DNA reads as TGCGCCAGCAGCTTGGGGCTAGAGCAGTACTTC.